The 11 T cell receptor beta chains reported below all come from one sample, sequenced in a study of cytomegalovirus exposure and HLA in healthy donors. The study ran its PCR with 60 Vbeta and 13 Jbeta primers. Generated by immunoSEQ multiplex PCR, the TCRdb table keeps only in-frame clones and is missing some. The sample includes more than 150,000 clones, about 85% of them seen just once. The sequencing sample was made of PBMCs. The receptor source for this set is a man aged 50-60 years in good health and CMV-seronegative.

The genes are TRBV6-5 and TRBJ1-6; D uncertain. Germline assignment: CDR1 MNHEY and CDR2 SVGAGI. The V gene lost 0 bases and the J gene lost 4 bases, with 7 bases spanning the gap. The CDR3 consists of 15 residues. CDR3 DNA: TGTGCCAGCAGTTACTCAGAGTTTTATAATTCACCCCTCCACTTT. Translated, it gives CASSYSEFYNSPLHF.

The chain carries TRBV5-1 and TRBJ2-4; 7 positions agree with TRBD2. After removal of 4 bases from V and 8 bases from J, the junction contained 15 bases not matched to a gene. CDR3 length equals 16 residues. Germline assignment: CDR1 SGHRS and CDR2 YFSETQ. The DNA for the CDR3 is TGCGCCAGCAGCGCGGGAGACCTCCTATCCTTTGACATTCAGTACTTC. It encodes CASSAGDLLSFDIQYF.

Here the CDR3 reads CASSQDRGYNEQFF. CDR3 DNA sequence: TGTGCCAGCAGCCAAGACAGGGGCTACAATGAGCAGTTCTTC. V and J are TRBV7-2 and TRBJ2-1; 8 positions match TRBD1. The germline CDR1 and CDR2 sequences are SGHTA and FQGNSA. The CDR3 loop spans 14 amino acids. With V trimmed by 5 bases and J by 3 bases, 3 bases remained unmatched.

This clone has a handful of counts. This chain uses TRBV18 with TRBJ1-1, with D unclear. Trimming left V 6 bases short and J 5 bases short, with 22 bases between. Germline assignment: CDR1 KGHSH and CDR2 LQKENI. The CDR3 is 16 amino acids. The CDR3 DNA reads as TGTGCCAGCTCTCCGAACGAGGGAGTTGCATCGACTGAAGCTTTCTTT. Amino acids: CASSPNEGVASTEAFF. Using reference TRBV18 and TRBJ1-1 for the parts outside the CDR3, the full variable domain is NAGVMQNPRHLVRRRGQEARLRCSPMKGHSHVYWYRQLPEEGLKFMVYLQKENIIDESGMPKERFSAEFPKEGPSILRIQQVVRGDSAAYFCASSPNEGVASTEAFFGQGTRLTVV.

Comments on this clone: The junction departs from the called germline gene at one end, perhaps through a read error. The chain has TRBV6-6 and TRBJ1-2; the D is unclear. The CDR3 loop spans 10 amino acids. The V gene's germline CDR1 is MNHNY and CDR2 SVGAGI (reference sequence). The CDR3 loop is CASSYSPSIF. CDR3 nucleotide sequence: TGTGCCAGCAGTTACTCCCCGAGCATATTC.

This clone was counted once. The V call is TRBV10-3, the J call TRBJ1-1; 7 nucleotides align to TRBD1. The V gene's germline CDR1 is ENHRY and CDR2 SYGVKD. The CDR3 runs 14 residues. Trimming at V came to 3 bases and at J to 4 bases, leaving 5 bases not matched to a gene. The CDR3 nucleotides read TGTGCCATCAGTGACCCGACAGGGACCACTGAAGCTTTCTTT. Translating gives CAISDPTGTTEAFF.

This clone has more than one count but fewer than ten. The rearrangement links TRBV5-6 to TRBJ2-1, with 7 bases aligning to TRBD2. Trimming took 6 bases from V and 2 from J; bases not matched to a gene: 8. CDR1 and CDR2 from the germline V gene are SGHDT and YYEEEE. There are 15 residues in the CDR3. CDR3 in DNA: TGTGCCAGCATCTGGGGGGGAGCCCCCTACAATGAGCAGTTCTTC. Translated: CASIWGGAPYNEQFF. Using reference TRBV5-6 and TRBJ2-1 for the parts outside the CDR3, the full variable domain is DAGVTQSPTHLIKTRGQQVTLRCSPKSGHDTVSWYQQALGQGPQFIFQYYEEEERQRGNFPDRFSGHQFPNYSSELNVNALLLGDSALYLCASIWGGAPYNEQFFGPGTRLTVL.

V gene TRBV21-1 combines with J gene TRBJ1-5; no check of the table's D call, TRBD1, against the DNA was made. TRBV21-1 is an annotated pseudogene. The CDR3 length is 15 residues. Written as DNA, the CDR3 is TGTGCCAGCAGCAAAGTATTCGCCAGGCAACAGCCCCAGCATTTT. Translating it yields CASSKVFARQQPQHF.

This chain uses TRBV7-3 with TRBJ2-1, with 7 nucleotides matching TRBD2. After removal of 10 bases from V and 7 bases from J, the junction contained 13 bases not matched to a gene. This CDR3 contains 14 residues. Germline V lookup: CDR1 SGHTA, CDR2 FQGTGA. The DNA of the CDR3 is TGTGCCACCGCAGGGAGGGGCGGGAAAAATGAGCAGTTCTTC. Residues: CATAGRGGKNEQFF.

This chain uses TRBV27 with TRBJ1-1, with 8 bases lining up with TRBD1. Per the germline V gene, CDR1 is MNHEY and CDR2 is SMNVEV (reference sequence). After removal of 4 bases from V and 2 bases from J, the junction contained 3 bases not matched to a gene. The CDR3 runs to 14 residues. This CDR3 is CASSWGTGNTEAFF. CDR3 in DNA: TGTGCCAGCAGTTGGGGGACAGGTAACACTGAAGCTTTCTTT.

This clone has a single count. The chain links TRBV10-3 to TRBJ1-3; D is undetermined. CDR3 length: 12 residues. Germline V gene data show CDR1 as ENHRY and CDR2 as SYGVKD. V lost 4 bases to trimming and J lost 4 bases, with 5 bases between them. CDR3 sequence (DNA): TGTGCCATCAGTGTAAGCGGAAACACCATATATTTT. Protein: CAISVSGNTIYF.